This T cell receptor (beta chain) was captured by sequencing in a study of cytotoxic CD8 clonotypes in ibrutinib-treated CLL. V dropped 9 bases and J dropped 1; count of bases not matched to a gene: 10. Germline CDR1 reads MDHEN; CDR2 reads SYDVKM. The CDR3 consists of 16 residues. The table came from immunoSEQ multiplex PCR; TCRdb's copy has only in-frame clones and leaves some out. This sample has about 200,000 clones, with just under 80% found just once. The clonotype comes from a human donor with chronic lymphocytic leukemia. The rearrangement links TRBV28 to TRBJ1-1; 11 bases align to TRBD1. Sample: PBMCs, taken after 12 months of ibrutinib treatment. CDR3 sequence: CASGGGQGEWNTEAFF. In DNA, the CDR3 is TGTGCCAGTGGCGGGGGACAGGGGGAATGGAACACTGAAGCTTTCTTT.